The TCR beta chain described here comes from a study of T cell changes during pregnancy in multiple sclerosis (dated by TCRdb to between 2018 and 2021). Broadly, across the study: Changes in the T cell repertoire over the course of pregnancy were examined in this study in women with multiple sclerosis.

With respect to this clone: Its antigen has not been determined. No per-base quality is available; no much larger clone lies one base away.

Library generation was performed with the immunoSEQ multiplex PCR assay. TCRdb stores this immuneACCESS table with in-frame sequences only. Part of the clones is absent; in the studies checked, under half of the shortfall reflects unresolved V genes, and no reason is known for the rest. The sample yields 35,000 to 40,000 clones; about 92% were counted once. The ten largest clones take up around 5.5% of the sample. The TCR was taken from a female donor with multiple sclerosis, enrolled in a pregnancy study. Material: CD8+ T cells from peripheral blood mononuclear cells, obtained in the third trimester of pregnancy.

DNA sequence: TGTGCCAGCAGCCCAGGTAGCGGGACGGGAAATACGCAGTATTTT. It specifies CASSPGSGTGNTQYF. The chain is made from TRBV7-8 and TRBJ2-3; TRBD2 fits 8 bases in the junction. As encoded in the germline V gene, CDR1 is SGHVS while CDR2 is FQNEAQ. V has 5 bases trimmed and J has 7 bases trimmed; junction bases matching no gene number 11. The CDR3 has 15 amino acids, counting the end cysteine and phenylalanine. Only the CDR3 portion is preserved as DNA: 45 bases, with reading frame beginning at the first base.